This T cell receptor beta chain is drawn from a study of blood T cell repertoires in COVID-19. The germline V gene has CDR1 SEHNR and CDR2 FQNEAQ (reference sequence). This CDR3 is built from 15 residues. Trimming removed 3 bases at V and 3 bases at J, with 12 bases between. In the original workflow: The assay estimated nucleated cells by amplifying reference gene primers. Sequenced by immunoSEQ multiplex PCR; TCRdb stores in-frame clones only, minus some. The DNA was the basis for D and trimming; V, J and clone size are from that table. The sample yields about 350,000 clones, about nine tenths seen once. Participants in the exposed group had met a COVID-19 case in the 2 weeks before joining the study.

Sequencing used PBMCs or T cells enriched from blood (not recorded which). This chain joins TRBV7-9 and TRBJ2-1, with D perhaps matching TRBD2 (6 bases). The receptor comes from a woman aged 30 to 39 who had been exposed to COVID-19. CDR3 bases: TGTGCCAGCAGCTTCCCGGAGGGAGGCTACAATGAGCAGTTCTTC. The encoded protein is CASSFPEGGYNEQFF.